Described below is a single T cell receptor (beta chain) sequence and its context. The antigen is unknown. The entry originates in a study of cytomegalovirus exposure and HLA in healthy donors. Study observations and caveats: Sequencing probably produced one cluster of sequence variants that were highly shared. A further, later analysis showed that HLA-associated TCR beta chains (compared with equally common others) were more clonally expanded.

The PCR contained 60 Vbeta and 13 Jbeta primers. As originally analysed: Around 80 million unique TCR beta chains, 10 million to 13 million of them shared, were counted by a later analysis. Clones were sequenced by immunoSEQ multiplex PCR, and TCRdb holds only the in-frame ones, with some missing. The V and J calls and clone size come from that table; D and trimming were worked out from the DNA. Of 100,000 to 150,000 clones listed, around 81% are singletons. Germline CDR1 is SGHTA and CDR2 is FQGNSA. CDR3 length equals 16 residues. V trimming: 3 bases; J trimming: 8 bases; junction bases outside the gene matches: 11.

The TCR sequence derives from a man between 18 and 29 years old in good health and CMV-seronegative. The sequenced sample was PBMCs. This rearrangement joins TRBV7-2 to TRBJ1-5, with 9 positions matching TRBD1. The CDR3 protein is CASSLSLQGAREPQHF. The CDR3 DNA reads TGTGCCAGCAGCTTGTCCTTACAGGGGGCGCGGGAGCCCCAGCATTTT.